Only a few counts were recorded for the clone carrying this T cell receptor (beta chain). This specimen includes other DNA sequences encoding the same CDR3. In the source study's methods: Amplification from reference gene primers served as the basis for estimated nucleated cell counts. Assay used: immunoSEQ multiplex PCR; TCRdb lists only in-frame clones, some missing. V, J and clone size are those of that table, while D and trimming were read from the DNA. The repertoire includes approximately 250,000 clones, around 84% of them detected once, and 4.2% sits in the top ten. The sample originates from a study of blood T cell repertoires in COVID-19. Study at large: Sample material is recorded as cDNA or gDNA derived from T cells, B-cell-depleted T cells, or PBMCs.

V was trimmed by 2 bases and J by 8 bases, leaving 9 bases between them. Looked up from germline, CDR1 is SEHNR and CDR2 is FQNEAQ (reference sequence). The CDR3 has 12 amino acids. The chain uses TRBV7-9 and TRBJ1-2; D is ambiguous. Sequencing was performed on peripheral blood. This receptor was taken from a man in his sixties with acute or convalescent COVID-19. The CDR3 bases are TGTGCCAGCAGCTTAAGTGGCGGGGGCTACACCTTC. Translating gives CASSLSGGGYTF.